A single sample gave rise to the 25 T cell receptor beta chains below, sequenced in a study of T cell repertoires in cytomegalovirus infection. TCRdb re-called the reads through MiXCR, storing one row per CDR3 protein. The sample lists roughly 240,000 distinct CDR3 sequences, approximately 7% occurring once. Sequencing was done on a sample of PBMCs. Every receptor here comes from a human donor in good health (CMV status not recorded). Some clones in this sample may be carry-over from other donors' samples.

This clonotype was counted at least ten times. The CDR3 is CASSLGGGLGTEAFF. The CDR3 DNA follows: TGTGCCAGCAGCTTAGGGGGGGGTTTGGGCACTGAAGCTTTCTTT. The chain recombines TRBV7-8 with TRBJ1-1; weak D call: TRBD1 (5 bases). Germline assignment: CDR1 SGHVS and CDR2 FQNEAQ. V lost 1 base and J lost 4, with 13 bases in between. The CDR3 runs 15 residues.

This clonotype appeared many times. The rearrangement uses TRBV7-2 and TRBJ2-7, with 7 bases identical to TRBD1. Germline V lookup: CDR1 SGHTA, CDR2 FQGNSA. After removal of 4 bases from V and 6 bases from J, the junction contained 9 bases not matched to a gene. There are 14 residues in the CDR3. CDR3 in amino acids: CASSSGQIGTEQYF. For the CDR3, the DNA is TGTGCCAGCAGCTCGGGACAGATCGGAACCGAGCAGTACTTC.

This clonotype was counted many times. The chain couples TRBV25-1 to TRBJ1-1; a possible D gene is TRBD1 (6 bases). The V and J ends lost 5 bases and 1 base respectively, with 11 bases between them. The CDR3 spans 14 residues. Germline-derived CDR1 and CDR2 are MGHDK and SYGVNS. The CDR3 sequence is CASSSGTTNTEAFF. In DNA, the CDR3 is TGTGCCAGCAGTTCCGGGACAACGAACACTGAAGCTTTCTTT.

This clonotype was found many times. The J gene is TRBJ2-1, the V gene TRBV6-2 or TRBV6-3; D perhaps matches TRBD2 (6 bases). This CDR3 region has 16 residues. V was cut by 4 bases and J by 7 bases, with 20 bases left in between. CDR1 MNHEY and CDR2 SVGEGT come from the germline V gene. DNA for the CDR3: TGTGCCAGCAGTTTTCAGGTCGGGACTTCTAGAAATGAGCAGTTCTTC. Its protein product is CASSFQVGTSRNEQFF.

This clonotype was recorded at least ten times. This chain joins TRBV10-2 and TRBJ2-2, with D unclear. Trimming took off 7 bases at V and 0 bases at J, with 6 bases between the two ends. Germline CDR1 and CDR2: WSHSY and SAAADI. The CDR3 sequence is 13 residues long. CDR3 in DNA: TGCGCCAGCACTATAACGAACACCGGGGAGCTGTTTTTT. Translating gives CASTITNTGELFF.

The rearrangement joins TRBV20-1 to TRBJ2-7; D is perhaps TRBD2 (6 bases). CDR3 length: 15 amino acids. V was cut by 3 bases and J by 2 bases, with 17 bases left in between. Germline V gene lookup returns CDR1 DFQATT and CDR2 SNEGSKA (reference sequence). CDR3 protein: CSASDLGDSTYEQYF. The CDR3 nucleotides read TGCAGTGCTAGCGACCTAGGGGACTCAACCTACGAGCAGTACTTC.

This clonotype has a count of ten or more. The rearrangement uses TRBV7-9 and TRBJ1-1; D possibly corresponds to TRBD1 (6 bases). There are 14 residues in the CDR3. Germline assignment: CDR1 SEHNR and CDR2 FQNEAQ (reference sequence). The V end was cut by 4 bases, the J end by 0 bases, with 9 bases between. CDR3: CASSSGQMNTEAFF. CDR3 coding DNA: TGTGCCAGCAGCTCGGGACAAATGAACACTGAAGCTTTCTTT.

Ten or more counts support this clonotype. This sequence joins TRBV7-2 and TRBJ1-2; D remains unclear. The CDR3 sequence is 14 residues long. Trimming left V 2 bases short and J 3 bases short, with 10 bases between. Germline CDR1 reads SGHTA; CDR2 reads FQGNSA. For the CDR3, the DNA is TGTGCCAGCAGCTTACTTCTTGCCGACTATGGCTACACCTTC. The encoded protein is CASSLLLADYGYTF.

This clonotype has more than one count but fewer than ten. CDR3 loop: CASNHPKTGGTGELFF. The CDR3 coding sequence is TGTGCCAGCAACCACCCTAAGACAGGGGGGACCGGGGAGCTGTTTTTT. The chain joins TRBV2 to TRBJ2-2; the match to TRBD1 covers 9 bases. The J segment lost 5 bases and the V segment lost 7 bases, leaving 11 bases of the junction unmatched. The CDR3 contains 16 residues. CDR1 is SNHLY, CDR2 FYNNEI, per germline.

The sample holds many counts of this clonotype. This chain connects TRBV11-3 to TRBJ1-1; D ambiguous. The CDR3 covers 12 residues. Germline V gene sequence: CDR1 SGHNT, CDR2 YENEEA. Trimming took 1 base from V and 7 from J, leaving 7 bases between them. CDR3 sequence (DNA): TGTGCCAGCAGCTTAGTCGAGGGTGAAGCTTTCTTT. The encoded protein is CASSLVEGEAFF.

In this sample, this clonotype turned up many times. The genes are TRBV7-2 and TRBJ2-7, with TRBD1 matching 8 bases. Per germline, CDR1 SGHTA and CDR2 FQGNSA. J gave up 7 bases and V 5 bases, and 25 bases lay outside the gene matches. CDR3 length: 19 residues. As DNA, the CDR3 is TGTGCCAGCAGCCATCGCTCCCATCGGGAGACAGGGGCCTTTTGGGAGCAGTACTTC. Its translation is CASSHRSHRETGAFWEQYF. The variable domain in full, with the rest retrieved from reference TRBV7-2 and TRBJ2-7, is GAGVSQSPSNKVTEKGKDVELRCDPISGHTALYWYRQSLGQGLEFLIYFQGNSAPDKSGLPSDRFSAERTGGSVSTLTIQRTQQEDSAVYLCASSHRSHRETGAFWEQYFGPGTRLTVT.

This clonotype was seen many times. V usage is TRBV20-1 and J usage is TRBJ1-4, with D unresolved. The V gene's germline CDR1 is DFQATT and CDR2 SNEGSKA (reference sequence). The CDR3 runs to 14 residues. Between the trimmed V and J ends, which lost 0 bases and 7 bases, there was a span of 12 bases. CDR3 DNA: TGCAGTGCTAGAGATACCCATAACCTTGAAAAACTGTTTTTT. Translation: CSARDTHNLEKLFF.

There are a few counts of this clonotype. This rearrangement joins TRBV2 to TRBJ1-2, with 8 nucleotides matching TRBD1. CDR1 is SNHLY and CDR2 is FYNNEI in the germline V gene. The CDR3 contains 12 residues. V shed 5 bases and J 11 bases; nucleotides not matched to a gene: 7. CDR3 region: CASSTRQGRYTF. The DNA of the CDR3 is TGTGCCAGCAGTACCAGACAGGGGAGGTACACCTTC.

This clonotype was counted at least ten times. V and J are TRBV4-3 and TRBJ1-2, with TRBD1 identical over 9 bases. CDR3 length equals 15 residues. Trimming cost V 4 bases and J 4 bases; bases outside gene matches: 7. The germline gives CDR1 LGHNA, CDR2 YSLEER. The CDR3 region is CASSRDRVQGYGYTF. The DNA of the CDR3 is TGCGCCAGCAGCCGGGACAGGGTTCAAGGCTATGGCTACACCTTC.

There are many counts of this clonotype. This chain uses TRBV7-2 with TRBJ2-7; D not certain. This CDR3 comprises 11 residues. The V end was cut by 5 bases, the J end by 5 bases, with 7 bases between. CDR1 and CDR2 from the germline V gene are SGHTA and FQGNSA. The CDR3 sequence: CASSRLDEQYF. CDR3 bases: TGTGCCAGCAGCCGCTTGGACGAGCAGTACTTC.

In this sample, this clonotype turned up many times. The V call is TRBV7-2, the J call TRBJ1-3; the match to TRBD1 covers 7 bases. Germline V gene lookup returns CDR1 SGHTA and CDR2 FQGNSA. Losses at the gene ends were 3 bases for V and 0 bases for J; bases not matched to a gene: 8. The CDR3 is 17 residues long. The CDR3 coding sequence is TGTGCCAGCAGCTTGCGGGACAGCCCAGACTCTGGAAACACCATATATTTT. Protein product: CASSLRDSPDSGNTIYF.

This clonotype was seen a few times. This chain uses TRBV23-1 with TRBJ1-6, with D perhaps TRBD1 (5 bases). TRBV23-1 is designated an ORF whose function remains uncertain. The CDR3 loop spans 18 amino acids. The V end lost 4 bases, the J end lost 0 bases, and 16 bases lay between the germline ends. CDR3 in DNA: TGCGCCAGCAGTCGTTGGACAACCGCGAGCTCCTATAATTCACCCCTCCACTTT. It encodes CASSRWTTASSYNSPLHF.

V usage is TRBV20-1 and J usage is TRBJ1-2, with D possibly matching TRBD1 (6 bases). From germline, CDR1 is DFQATT and CDR2 SNEGSKA (reference sequence). This CDR3 spans 16 amino acids. V was cut by 5 bases and J by 3 bases, with 22 bases left in between. CDR3 nucleotide sequence: TGCAGTGCTCCTCCGTGGACAGCTGGTAGTGACTATGGCTACACCTTC. Residues: CSAPPWTAGSDYGYTF.

The genes are TRBV20-1 and TRBJ2-5; D not resolved. Germline V gives CDR1 DFQATT, CDR2 SNEGSKA (reference sequence). The V end was cut by 0 bases, the J end by 3 bases, with 5 bases between. The CDR3 extends over 12 amino acids. The CDR3 region is CSARDWEETQYF. The CDR3 DNA reads TGCAGTGCTAGAGATTGGGAAGAGACCCAGTACTTC.

This clonotype has ten or more counts. The V gene is TRBV28, the J gene TRBJ1-1, with a possible D match to TRBD1 (5 bases). Trimming took off 3 bases at V and 8 bases at J, with 13 bases between the two ends. The germline CDR1 and CDR2 sequences are MDHEN and SYDVKM. The CDR3 has 13 amino acids. The DNA of the CDR3 is TGTGCCAGCAGTTTGCTTGCGGGGCTGGAAGCTTTCTTT. Translating it yields CASSLLAGLEAFF.

In its sample, this clonotype was seen many times. The chain carries TRBV7-3 and TRBJ1-1; D may be TRBD1 (6 bases). CDR3 length: 13 residues. Trimming pared 5 bases from V and 4 bases from J, leaving 11 bases between. The germline V gene encodes CDR1 SGHTA and CDR2 FQGTGA. DNA for the CDR3: TGTGCCAGCAGCCCAGGAGGGGGCACTGAAGCTTTCTTT. Encoded protein: CASSPGGGTEAFF.

This clonotype was picked up many times. The chain recombines TRBV7-2 with TRBJ2-2; tentative D call: TRBD1 (5 bases). The CDR3 length is 15 residues. Germline CDR1 SGHTA, CDR2 FQGNSA. V was trimmed by 2 bases and J by 2 bases, leaving 9 bases between them. The CDR3: CASSLQGPNTGELFF. The CDR3 DNA sequence: TGTGCCAGCAGCTTACAGGGCCCTAACACCGGGGAGCTGTTTTTT.

This clonotype was recorded many times. V is TRBV7-9 and J is TRBJ2-7, with D possibly being TRBD2 (5 bases). The V end lost 5 bases, the J end lost 0 bases, and 14 bases lay between the germline ends. Germline V gives CDR1 SEHNR, CDR2 FQNEAQ (reference sequence). There are 15 residues in the CDR3. DNA for the CDR3: TGTGCCAGCAGCCCTGAGGACTCCAGCTCCTACGAGCAGTACTTC. Its translation is CASSPEDSSSYEQYF.

In this sample, this clonotype turned up many times. V is TRBV19 and J is TRBJ2-5; unclear D gene. V shed 5 bases and J shed 0 bases, with 13 bases lying between them. The V gene's germline CDR1 is LNHDA and CDR2 SQIVND (reference sequence). This CDR3 is 15 amino acids long. The DNA of the CDR3 is TGTGCCAGTAGTGATTCGATGGGGAACCAAGAGACCCAGTACTTC. This encodes CASSDSMGNQETQYF.

This clonotype came up many times. V gene TRBV14 combines with J gene TRBJ2-1; 9 nucleotides align to TRBD2. The V segment lost 4 bases and the J segment 3 bases; nucleotides outside the gene matches: 10. In germline, CDR1 is SGHDN, CDR2 FVKESK. The CDR3 totals 17 residues. As DNA, the CDR3 is TGTGCCAGCAGCCGTGGGACTAGCTGGACTATCTACAATGAGCAGTTCTTC. The encoded protein is CASSRGTSWTIYNEQFF.